A single sample is the source of the 15 T cell receptor beta chains below, sequenced in a study of CXCR3-negative and CXCR3-positive naive CD8 T cells (dated by TCRdb to about 2019). These receptors lack a known antigen. The reads were generated on a NextSeq 550. The Human TCR Profiling Kit (MiLaboratory) was used to prepare UMI-labeled 5' RACE TRB cDNA libraries. TCRdb reprocessed the reads; each CDR3 protein sequence makes one entry, and DNA is unavailable. The table kept for this sample lists roughly 110,000 distinct CDR3 sequences. 0.3% to 0.4% of the sample comes from the top ten. Broader findings and caveats from the paper: TRB CDR3s from CXCR3-positive naive cells showed higher hydrophobicity (lower Kidera factor 4), lower energy, and higher strength and volume indices than CXCR3-negative naive cells.

The sequencing input was naive CXCR3+ CD8+ T cells from blood. The cell subset or site tag for this specimen amounts to: CD45RO-CCR7+CD27+CD95- naive CD8+ T cells expressing CXCR3 (TNR3+). The receptors here all came from a human donor in good health. Some clones in this sample may be carry-over from other donors' samples.

The chain employs TRBV7-9 and TRBJ1-1; TCRdb picks TRBD1, but there is no DNA to check that call. The CDR3 contains 15 residues. Germline V gene lookup returns CDR1 SEHNR and CDR2 FQNEAQ (reference sequence). CDR3 residues: CASSAQGEVNTEAFF.

The V call is TRBV7-3, the J call TRBJ2-1; TCRdb's D call of TRBD2 is untestable without DNA. Looked up from germline, CDR1 is SGHTA and CDR2 is FQGTGA. The CDR3 loop spans 14 amino acids. CDR3 sequence: CASSRAGGYNEQFF.

CDR3 amino acids: CASSPHAGGNEQFF. The rearrangement links TRBV9 to TRBJ2-1; TCRdb's assignment of TRBD2 cannot be checked, as there is no DNA. The CDR3 length is 14 residues. CDR1 and CDR2 from the germline V gene are SGDLS and YYNGEE.

This chain joins TRBV14 and TRBJ2-1; TCRdb proposes TRBD2, but this gene call is untestable without DNA. Germline CDR1 is SGHDN and CDR2 is FVKESK. The CDR3 loop spans 17 amino acids. CDR3 sequence: CASSQESPSGGMDEQFF.

The chain combines TRBV7-7 with TRBJ2-5; the TRBD2 assignment by TCRdb is unverifiable without DNA. This CDR3 spans 13 amino acids. From germline, CDR1 is SSHAT and CDR2 FNYEAQ (reference sequence). The CDR3: CASSLSPQETQYF. Combining the CDR3 with reference TRBV7-7 and TRBJ2-5 gives the whole variable domain GAGVSQSPRYKVTKRGQDVTLRCDPISSHATLYWYQQALGQGPEFLTYFNYEAQPDKSGLPSDRFSAERPEGSISTLTIQRTEQRDSAMYRCASSLSPQETQYFGPGTRLLVL.

The chain joins TRBV7-3 to TRBJ2-3. CDR3 length: 14 amino acids. The germline CDR1 and CDR2 sequences are SGHTA and FQGTGA. CDR3 sequence: CASSSLGSTDTQYF.

The rearrangement links TRBV7-9 to TRBJ2-7; TCRdb's D gene call, TRBD1, goes unchecked for lack of DNA. CDR1 is SEHNR and CDR2 is FQNEAQ in the germline V gene (reference sequence). CDR3 length equals 14 residues. The CDR3 reads CASSLGRNSYEQYF.

The chain combines TRBV7-9 with TRBJ2-7. From germline, CDR1 is SEHNR and CDR2 FQNEAQ (reference sequence). The CDR3 is 14 residues long. The CDR3 loop reads CASSLSGSPYEQYF.

V usage is TRBV12-3 or TRBV12-4 and J usage is TRBJ1-1. This CDR3 contains 14 residues. The CDR3 protein is CASSLDSTNTEAFF.

The chain carries TRBV7-9 and TRBJ1-4; TCRdb designates TRBD1, a call that cannot be tested without DNA. The CDR3 covers 12 residues. The germline CDR1 and CDR2 sequences are SEHNR and FQNEAQ (reference sequence). CDR3 region: CASRTGFEKLFF.

V is TRBV20-1 and J is TRBJ2-3; TCRdb reports TRBD2, a call that lacks DNA to check it against. Germline CDR1 is DFQATT and CDR2 is SNEGSKA (reference sequence). The CDR3 consists of 15 residues. CDR3 protein: CSARGTSGPADTQYF.

This chain links TRBV27 with TRBJ1-1. Germline CDR1 is MNHEY and CDR2 is SMNVEV (reference sequence). The CDR3 consists of 14 residues. CDR3 in amino acids: CASSRTVMNTEAFF.

The chain joins TRBV7-6 to TRBJ1-3. The CDR3 has 17 amino acids. Germline V gene lookup returns CDR1 SGHVS and CDR2 FNYEAQ. The CDR3: CASSPRGGESSGNTIYF.

The CDR3 loop reads CATSYTGTSPYNEQFF. The chain links TRBV15 to TRBJ2-1; TCRdb's D call, TRBD2, is unchecked because there is no DNA. The germline gives CDR1 LNHNV, CDR2 YYDKDF (reference sequence). The CDR3 is 16 amino acids.

This rearrangement joins TRBV2 to TRBJ2-7; TCRdb reports TRBD2, a call that lacks DNA to check it against. The CDR3 has 12 residues. The germline gives CDR1 SNHLY, CDR2 FYNNEI. The CDR3 here is CATRDSRGEQYF.